Listed below are T cell receptor beta chains from one sample, sequenced in a study of OX40 agonist ivuxolimab in advanced cancers. Method: immunoSEQ multiplex PCR; TCRdb's copy keeps in-frame clones and lacks some. The table includes 50,000 or so clones, around nine tenths detected once. The sequencing used CD4+ or CD8+ T cells sorted from blood, collected in a trial of the OX40 agonist ivuxolimab. The receptor source for this set is an adult with an advanced solid tumor such as melanoma, head and neck, liver or kidney cancer. The CDR3 runs from the conserved cysteine through the conserved F or W. D genes are given only for firm matches. Some rows mark clone size as missing; the rest say once, few, many or name a class of expanded clone.

TRBV6-5,.,TRBD1,TRBJ2-7,CASSGQGLPPYEQYF,TGTGCCAGCAGTGGACAGGGCCTTCCCCCCTACGAGCAGTACTTC
TRBV6-6,.,TRBD1,TRBJ1-2,CASSLQPQTGAEGYTF,TGTGCCAGCAGTCTACAACCCCAGACAGGGGCGGAGGGCTACACCTTC
TRBV27,.,.,TRBJ2-7,CASSPTGLELYYEQYF,TGTGCCAGCAGTCCCACAGGACTGGAGCTTTACTACGAGCAGTACTTC
TRBV2,few,TRBD2,TRBJ2-5,CASSTSGGAAETQYF,TGTGCCAGCTCGACTAGCGGGGGGGCCGCAGAGACCCAGTACTTC
TRBV10-3,.,.,TRBJ2-2,CAISIQELNTGELFF,TGTGCCATCAGTATACAGGAGCTGAACACCGGGGAGCTGTTTTTT
TRBV5-6,.,TRBD1,TRBJ1-5,CASSTLGTGEWSNQPQHF,TGTGCCAGCAGCACCCTCGGGACAGGGGAGTGGAGCAATCAGCCCCAGCATTTT
TRBV4-1,.,TRBD2,TRBJ2-7,CASSHGLAGRNPGEQYF,TGCGCCAGCAGCCACGGACTAGCAGGACGGAATCCGGGCGAGCAGTACTTC
TRBV2,.,TRBD2,TRBJ2-5,CASSGPTSGSWETQYF,TGTGCCAGCAGTGGCCCGACTAGCGGGAGCTGGGAGACCCAGTACTTC
TRBV28,.,.,TRBJ1-2,CASSLSLASNYGYTF,TGTGCCAGCAGTTTATCTCTCGCGTCTAACTATGGCTACACCTTC
TRBV27,.,TRBD1,TRBJ2-7,CASSLGTVYEQYF,TGTGCCAGCAGTTTAGGGACAGTCTACGAGCAGTACTTC
TRBV29-1,few,TRBD1,TRBJ2-1,CSGIQGARYNEQFF,TGCAGCGGGATCCAGGGGGCGCGATACAATGAGCAGTTCTTC
TRBV13,.,.,TRBJ2-1,CASSPPEDGEQFF,TGTGCCAGCAGCCCTCCAGAGGACGGTGAGCAGTTCTTC
TRBV19,.,.,TRBJ2-7,CASSIESGSGYEQYF,TGTGCCAGTAGTATAGAGTCAGGGAGTGGATACGAGCAGTACTTC
TRBV11-2,.,TRBD1,TRBJ2-5,CASSLTGAAETQYF,TGTGCCAGCAGCTTGACAGGGGCGGCGGAGACCCAGTACTTC
TRBV6-5,.,TRBD2,TRBJ2-3,CASSYFPSGSTDTQYF,TGTGCCAGCAGTTATTTCCCTAGCGGAAGCACAGATACGCAGTATTTT
TRBV10-1,few,TRBD2,TRBJ2-7,CASSESGTSVDEQYF,TGCGCCAGCAGTGAGTCCGGGACTAGCGTGGACGAGCAGTACTTC
TRBV27,.,.,TRBJ2-1,CASSLISDSYNEQFF,TGTGCCAGCAGTTTAATCTCCGACTCCTACAATGAGCAGTTCTTC
TRBV9,.,.,TRBJ2-1,CASSDINYNEQFF,TGTGCCAGCAGCGACATAAATTACAATGAGCAGTTCTTC
TRBV27,.,.,TRBJ1-2,CASSLSSGDLDYGYTF,TGTGCCAGCAGTTTATCGAGTGGAGATCTCGACTATGGCTACACCTTC
TRBV29-1,.,.,TRBJ2-2,CSVEEYDTGELFF,TGCAGCGTTGAAGAGTACGACACCGGGGAGCTGTTTTTT
TRBV5-1,.,.,TRBJ2-3,CASSTSGTAATDTQYF,TGCGCCAGCAGCACCTCCGGGACGGCGGCCACAGATACGCAGTATTTT
TRBV19,.,.,TRBJ1-2,CASSTSSYGYTF,TGTGCCAGTAGTACCAGTTCCTATGGCTACACCTTC
TRBV19,.,.,TRBJ1-1,CASNPGTPISEAFF,TGTGCCAGTAACCCGGGGACACCGATCTCTGAAGCTTTCTTT
TRBV15,.,.,TRBJ2-7,CATSSGRRAGEQYF,TGTGCCACCAGCAGCGGACGGCGGGCCGGCGAGCAGTACTTC
TRBV29-1,.,TRBD2,TRBJ2-5,CSVEWASGQETQYF,TGCAGCGTTGAATGGGCTAGCGGGCAAGAGACCCAGTACTTC
TRBV21-1,.,.,TRBJ1-1,CASIWGAMNTEAFF,TGTGCCAGCATTTGGGGGGCTATGAACACTGAAGCTTTCTTT
TRBV4-2,.,TRBD2,TRBJ2-5,CASSQGTSGGAFAETQYF,TGTGCCAGCAGCCAAGGTACAAGCGGGGGGGCGTTTGCAGAGACCCAGTACTTC
TRBV6-1,.,.,TRBJ1-1,CASSESGGAFF,TGTGCCAGCAGTGAGTCCGGGGGAGCTTTCTTT
TRBV2,.,TRBD2,TRBJ2-1,CARRREIYNEQFF,TGTGCCAGACGGCGGGAGATCTACAATGAGCAGTTCTTC
TRBV11-2,.,TRBD2,TRBJ2-7,CASSLGPSGRFAYEQYF,TGTGCCAGCAGCTTAGGTCCTAGCGGGAGGTTTGCCTACGAGCAGTACTTC
TRBV4-1,.,.,TRBJ2-7,CASSQVGGAVALYEQYF,TGCGCCAGCAGCCAAGTTGGGGGGGCGGTAGCCCTCTACGAGCAGTACTTC
TRBV4-1,few,.,TRBJ2-6,CASSQVSDSIGANVLTF,TGCGCCAGCAGCCAAGTCAGTGATTCTATTGGGGCCAACGTCCTGACTTTC
TRBV30,.,.,TRBJ1-6,CAWLPQAGRNSPLHF,TGTGCCTGGCTCCCCCAGGCCGGCCGTAATTCACCCCTCCACTTT
TRBV6-5,.,.,TRBJ1-1,CASSRGEGALEAFF,TGTGCCAGCAGTCGGGGAGAAGGGGCTCTCGAAGCTTTCTTT
TRBV4-1,.,TRBD2,TRBJ2-3,CASSEDLAGGLQDTQYF,TGCGCCAGCAGCGAAGATCTAGCGGGAGGGCTCCAAGATACGCAGTATTTT
TRBV2,few,.,TRBJ1-1,CASGRGKDAFF,TGTGCCAGCGGCAGGGGCAAGGATGCTTTCTTT
TRBV6-6,.,.,TRBJ1-2,CAGGEDGYTF,TGTGCCGGGGGGGAGGATGGCTACACCTTC
TRBV4-1,few,.,TRBJ1-2,CASSQDYPGTVYGYTF,TGCGCCAGCAGCCAAGATTACCCGGGAACGGTTTATGGCTACACCTTC
TRBV29-1,.,.,TRBJ1-2,CSVDSPYGYTF,TGCAGCGTTGACTCGCCCTATGGCTACACCTTC
TRBV19,.,TRBD1,TRBJ1-1,CASSYGQGRTEAFF,TGTGCCAGTAGTTACGGACAGGGGCGAACTGAAGCTTTCTTT
TRBV19,.,TRBD2,TRBJ2-3,CASSITSGGTDTQYF,TGTGCCAGTAGTATAACTAGCGGGGGCACAGATACGCAGTATTTT
TRBV4-1,.,TRBD2,TRBJ2-3,CASSQTIAGGGTDTQYF,TGCGCCAGCAGCCAAACCATAGCGGGAGGAGGGACAGATACGCAGTATTTT
TRBV14,.,TRBD1,TRBJ1-4,CASSPGTGFWKLFF,TGTGCCAGCAGCCCGGGGACAGGGTTTTGGAAACTGTTTTTT
TRBV5-1,.,.,TRBJ1-1,CASSWEWEGRNTEAFF,TGCGCCAGCAGCTGGGAGTGGGAGGGCCGGAACACTGAAGCTTTCTTT
TRBV7-7,.,.,TRBJ2-3,CASSLRLSGTDTQYF,TGTGCCAGCAGCTTAAGACTATCCGGCACAGATACGCAGTATTTT
TRBV4-1,.,TRBD2,TRBJ2-3,CAPTSGRIHTQYF,TGCGCCCCTACTAGCGGGAGAATACATACGCAGTATTTT
TRBV18,.,TRBD2,TRBJ2-1,CASSPNSGGIYNEQFF,TGTGCCAGCTCACCTAATAGCGGGGGGATTTACAATGAGCAGTTCTTC
TRBV7-6,.,.,TRBJ2-1,CASSSFSARLKTSNEQFF,TGTGCCAGCAGTTCGTTCTCGGCAAGACTAAAAACGAGCAATGAGCAGTTCTTC
TRBV28,few,.,TRBJ1-5,CATSRGFGNQPQHF,TGTGCCACCTCCAGGGGCTTTGGCAATCAGCCCCAGCATTTT